A selection of T cell receptor beta chains follows, all from one sample in a study of cytomegalovirus exposure and HLA in healthy donors. Only in-frame clones appear in the TCRdb table, and some are missing; sequencing was by immunoSEQ multiplex PCR. Among more than 110,000 clones, more than 75% were seen once, and the ten largest hold approximately 3%. The sample was PBMCs. The receptors stem from a female donor in good health and CMV-seronegative. The CDR3 runs from the conserved cysteine through the conserved F or W. D genes are given only for firm matches. Clone size, where shown, is once, few, many, or a class for clones that have expanded.

v_call: TRBV5-1; j_call: TRBJ1-1; clone_size: .; cdr3_length: 14; d_call: .; cdr3_nt: TGCGCCAGCAGCTTGGAGAGAGGGAACACTGAAGCTTTCTTT; cdr3_aa: CASSLERGNTEAFF
v_call: TRBV6-5; j_call: TRBJ2-7; clone_size: .; cdr3_length: 14; d_call: .; cdr3_nt: TGTGCCAGCAGTTACTCCCACAGGTCGGACGAGCAGTACTTC; cdr3_aa: CASSYSHRSDEQYF
v_call: TRBV10-3; j_call: TRBJ1-2; clone_size: few; cdr3_length: 13; d_call: .; cdr3_nt: TGTGCCATCAGTGAGGTTCAGGGGCATGGCTACACCTTC; cdr3_aa: CAISEVQGHGYTF
v_call: TRBV15; j_call: TRBJ2-3; clone_size: .; cdr3_length: 13; d_call: .; cdr3_nt: TGTGCCACCAGCAGCGTCCAGGGAAATACGCAGTATTTT; cdr3_aa: CATSSVQGNTQYF
v_call: TRBV15; j_call: TRBJ1-5; clone_size: .; cdr3_length: 15; d_call: .; cdr3_nt: TGTGCCACCAGCTTCCCGGACAGTAGCAATCAGCCCCAGCATTTT; cdr3_aa: CATSFPDSSNQPQHF
v_call: TRBV5-1; j_call: TRBJ2-7; clone_size: .; cdr3_length: 18; d_call: .; cdr3_nt: TGCGCCAGCAGTTCCGATGTGGGGCCACTAGCTCTTTCCTACGAGCAGTACTTC; cdr3_aa: CASSSDVGPLALSYEQYF
v_call: TRBV7-9; j_call: TRBJ1-2; clone_size: .; cdr3_length: 12; d_call: .; cdr3_nt: TGTGCCAGCAGCTTAGACTTAACTGGCTACACCTTC; cdr3_aa: CASSLDLTGYTF
v_call: TRBV5-4; j_call: TRBJ1-2; clone_size: .; cdr3_length: 16; d_call: TRBD1; cdr3_nt: TGTGCCAGCAGCCAGGGGGGACAGGGCCAAAACTATGGCTACACCTTC; cdr3_aa: CASSQGGQGQNYGYTF
v_call: TRBV7-9; j_call: TRBJ1-6; clone_size: .; cdr3_length: 16; d_call: .; cdr3_nt: TGTGCCAGCAGCCCTAGGGGCAGCTCCTATAATTCACCCCTCCACTTT; cdr3_aa: CASSPRGSSYNSPLHF
v_call: TRBV7-3; j_call: TRBJ2-3; clone_size: .; cdr3_length: 15; d_call: TRBD2; cdr3_nt: TGTGCCAGCAGCTTAACGGGACTAGCCCCAGATACGCAGTATTTT; cdr3_aa: CASSLTGLAPDTQYF
v_call: TRBV2; j_call: TRBJ2-4; clone_size: .; cdr3_length: 15; d_call: TRBD1; cdr3_nt: TGTGCCAGCAATACCGGGACAGGGGGCGCAAACATTCAGTACTTC; cdr3_aa: CASNTGTGGANIQYF
v_call: TRBV2; j_call: TRBJ1-5; clone_size: .; cdr3_length: 16; d_call: .; cdr3_nt: TGTGCCAGCAGTGGGGGAGAGGGTTATAGCAATCAGCCCCAGCATTTT; cdr3_aa: CASSGGEGYSNQPQHF